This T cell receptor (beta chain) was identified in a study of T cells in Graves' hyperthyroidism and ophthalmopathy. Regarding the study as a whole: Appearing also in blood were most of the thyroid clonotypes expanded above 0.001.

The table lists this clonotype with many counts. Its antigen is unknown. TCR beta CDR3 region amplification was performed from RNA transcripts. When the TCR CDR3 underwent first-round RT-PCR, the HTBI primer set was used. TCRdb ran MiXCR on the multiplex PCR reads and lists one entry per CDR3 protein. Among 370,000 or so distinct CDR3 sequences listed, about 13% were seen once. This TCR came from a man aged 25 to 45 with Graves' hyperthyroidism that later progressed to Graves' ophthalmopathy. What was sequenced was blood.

CDR3 loop: CASRPGGSSGNTIYF. The CDR3 coding sequence is TGTGCCAGCAGGCCAGGGGGGAGCTCTGGAAACACCATATATTTT. The chain carries TRBV12-3 or TRBV12-4 and TRBJ1-3; TRBD1 matches 7 bases. The V gene end was trimmed by 6 bases and the J gene end by 0 bases; junction bases not matched to a gene: 5. The CDR3 is 15 residues long.